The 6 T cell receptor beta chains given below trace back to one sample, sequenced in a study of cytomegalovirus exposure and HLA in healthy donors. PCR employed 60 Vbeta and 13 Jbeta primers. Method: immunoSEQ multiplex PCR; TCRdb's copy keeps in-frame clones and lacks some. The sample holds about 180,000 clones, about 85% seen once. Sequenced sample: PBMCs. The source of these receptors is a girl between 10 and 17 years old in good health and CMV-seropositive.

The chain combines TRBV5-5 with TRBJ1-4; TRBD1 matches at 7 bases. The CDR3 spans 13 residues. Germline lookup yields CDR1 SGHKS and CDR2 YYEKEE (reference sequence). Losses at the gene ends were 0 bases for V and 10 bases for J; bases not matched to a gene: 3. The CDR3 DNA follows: TGTGCCAGCAGCTTGGCCCCAGGGGGAAAACTGTTTTTT. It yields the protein CASSLAPGGKLFF.

The CDR3 spells CASSDRQALREKLFF. CDR3 DNA: TGTGCCAGCAGTGATCGACAGGCCCTTAGGGAAAAACTGTTTTTT. The rearrangement links TRBV6-1 to TRBJ1-4; D is possibly TRBD1 (6 bases). This CDR3 region has 15 residues. Germline assignment: CDR1 MNHNS and CDR2 SASEGT. The germline V and J ends were trimmed by 3 bases and 8 bases, with 16 bases remaining between them.

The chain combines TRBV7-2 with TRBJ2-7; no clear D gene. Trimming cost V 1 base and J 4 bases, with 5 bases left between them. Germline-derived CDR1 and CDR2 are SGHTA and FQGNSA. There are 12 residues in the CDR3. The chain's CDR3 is CASSLGEYEQYF. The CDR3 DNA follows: TGTGCCAGCAGCTTAGGAGAGTACGAGCAGTACTTC.

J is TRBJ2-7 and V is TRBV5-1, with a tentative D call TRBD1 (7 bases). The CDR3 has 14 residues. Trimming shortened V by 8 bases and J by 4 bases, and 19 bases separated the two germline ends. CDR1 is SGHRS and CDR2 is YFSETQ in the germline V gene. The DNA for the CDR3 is TGCGCCAGTGTCGGAGGGACAGCACCTTACGAGCAGTACTTC. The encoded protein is CASVGGTAPYEQYF.

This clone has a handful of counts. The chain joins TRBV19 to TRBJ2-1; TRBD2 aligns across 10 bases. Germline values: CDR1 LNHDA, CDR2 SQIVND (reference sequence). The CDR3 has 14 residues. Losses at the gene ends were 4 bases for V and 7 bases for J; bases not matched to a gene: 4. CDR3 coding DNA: TGTGCCAGTAGTAGGGGACTAGCGAATAATGAGCAGTTCTTC. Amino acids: CASSRGLANNEQFF.

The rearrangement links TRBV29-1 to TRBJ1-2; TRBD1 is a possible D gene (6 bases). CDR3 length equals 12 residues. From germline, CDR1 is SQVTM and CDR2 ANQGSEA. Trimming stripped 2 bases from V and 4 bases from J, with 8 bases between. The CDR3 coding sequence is TGCAGCGTTGAACAGGGGATCTATGGCTACACCTTC. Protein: CSVEQGIYGYTF.